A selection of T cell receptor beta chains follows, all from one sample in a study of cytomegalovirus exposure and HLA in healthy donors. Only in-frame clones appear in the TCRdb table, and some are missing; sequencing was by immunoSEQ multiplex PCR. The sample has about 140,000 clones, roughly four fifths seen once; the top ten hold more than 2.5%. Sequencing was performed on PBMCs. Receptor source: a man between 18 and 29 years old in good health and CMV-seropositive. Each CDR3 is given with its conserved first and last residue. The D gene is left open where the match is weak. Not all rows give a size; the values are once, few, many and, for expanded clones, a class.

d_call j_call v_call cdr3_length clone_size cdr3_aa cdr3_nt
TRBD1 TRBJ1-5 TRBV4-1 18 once CASSLVGQGRIGDQPQHF TGCGCCAGCAGCCTAGTGGGACAGGGAAGAATAGGGGATCAGCCCCAGCATTTT
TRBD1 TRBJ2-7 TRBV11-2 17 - CASSLGVGGTGVYEQYF TGTGCCAGCAGCTTAGGGGTAGGGGGGACAGGGGTCTACGAGCAGTACTTC
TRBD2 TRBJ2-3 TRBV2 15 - CASSHTSGSSDTQYF TGTGCCAGCAGCCATACTAGCGGGAGTTCAGATACGCAGTATTTT
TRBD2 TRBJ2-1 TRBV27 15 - CASSSLASGRAAAIF TGTGCCAGCAGTTCCTTGGCTAGCGGGAGGGCCGCAGCGATCTTC
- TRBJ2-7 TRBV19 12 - CASSIRGSEQYF TGTGCCAGTAGTATCAGGGGATCGGAGCAGTACTTC
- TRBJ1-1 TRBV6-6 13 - CASRDDRNTEAFF TGTGCCAGCAGAGACGACAGGAACACTGAAGCTTTCTTT
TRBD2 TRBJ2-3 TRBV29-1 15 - CSGVGLAAVTDTQYF TGCAGCGGGGTGGGACTAGCGGCCGTTACAGATACGCAGTATTTT
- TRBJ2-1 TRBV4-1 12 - CASSQGGNEQFF TGCGCCAGCAGCCAAGGAGGGAATGAGCAGTTCTTC
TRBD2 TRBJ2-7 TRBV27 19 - CASSLSGTSGSLSSYEQYF TGTGCCAGCAGTTTATCCGGGACTAGCGGATCCTTGAGCTCCTACGAGCAGTACTTC
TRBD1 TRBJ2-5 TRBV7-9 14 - CASSEGANGETQYF TGTGCCAGCAGCGAGGGGGCTAATGGAGAGACCCAGTACTTC
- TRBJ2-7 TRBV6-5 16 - CASSYGDIRGRDEQYF TGTGCCAGCAGTTACGGGGACATAAGGGGCCGGGACGAGCAGTACTTC
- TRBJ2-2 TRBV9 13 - CASSASSAGELFF TGTGCCAGCAGCGCCTCGTCGGCCGGGGAGCTGTTTTTT
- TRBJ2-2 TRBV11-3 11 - CASSSSGELFF TGTGCCAGCAGCTCTAGTGGGGAGCTGTTTTTT
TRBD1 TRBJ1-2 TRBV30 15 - CAWSRDRAPRGGYTF TGTGCCTGGAGCCGGGACAGGGCTCCCCGAGGTGGCTACACCTTC
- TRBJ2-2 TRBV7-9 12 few CASSSPSGELFF TGTGCCAGCAGCTCTCCGAGCGGGGAGCTGTTTTTT
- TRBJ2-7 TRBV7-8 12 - CASSTHRYEQYF TGTGCCAGCAGCACCCACCGGTACGAGCAGTACTTC
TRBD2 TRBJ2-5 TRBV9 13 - CASNRRGGETQYF TGTGCCAGCAATCGACGGGGAGGGGAGACCCAGTACTTC
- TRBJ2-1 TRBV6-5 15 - CASRLYRDTYNEQFF TGTGCCAGCAGGTTATACAGGGACACCTACAATGAGCAGTTCTTC
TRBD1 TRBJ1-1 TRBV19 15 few CASSPGDSMNTEAFF TGTGCCAGTAGTCCGGGGGACAGCATGAACACTGAAGCTTTCTTT
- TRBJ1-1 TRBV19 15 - CASSIGQTPNTEAFF TGTGCCAGTAGTATAGGACAGACCCCGAACACTGAAGCTTTCTTT
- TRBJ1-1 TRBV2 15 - CASSGGGTGNTEAFF TGTGCCAGCAGTGGTGGAGGGACGGGGAACACTGAAGCTTTCTTT
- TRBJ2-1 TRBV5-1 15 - CASSLDPSSYNEQFF TGCGCCAGCAGCTTGGACCCGAGCTCCTACAATGAGCAGTTCTTC
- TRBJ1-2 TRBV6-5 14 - CASRLQGMSYGYTF TGTGCCAGCAGGTTACAGGGTATGTCATATGGCTACACCTTC
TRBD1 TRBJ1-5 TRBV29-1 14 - CSVWDRGKGQPQHF TGCAGCGTATGGGACAGGGGAAAAGGGCAGCCCCAGCATTTT
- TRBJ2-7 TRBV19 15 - CASSISTGSPYEQYF TGTGCCAGTAGTATATCGACAGGATCACCTTACGAGCAGTACTTC
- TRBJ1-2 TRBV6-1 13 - CASSPTDNYGYTF TGTGCCAGCAGCCCGACAGACAACTATGGCTACACCTTC
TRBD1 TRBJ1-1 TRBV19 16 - CASSPGTGYMNTEAFF TGTGCCAGTAGTCCCGGGACAGGGTACATGAACACTGAAGCTTTCTTT
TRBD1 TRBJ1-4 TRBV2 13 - CASRDRVGEKLFF TGTGCCAGCAGGGACAGGGTAGGGGAAAAACTGTTTTTT
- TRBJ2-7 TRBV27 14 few CASKKGGAYYEQYF TGTGCCAGCAAAAAAGGGGGGGCCTACTACGAGCAGTACTTC
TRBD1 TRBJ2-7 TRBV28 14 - CASSSWTGGDEQYF TGTGCCAGCAGTTCCTGGACAGGGGGGGACGAGCAGTACTTC
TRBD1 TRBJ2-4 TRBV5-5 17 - CASSLNRDRGEKNIQYF TGTGCCAGCAGCTTAAACCGGGACAGGGGGGAGAAAAACATTCAGTACTTC
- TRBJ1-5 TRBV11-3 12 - CASSLSNQPQHF TGTGCCAGCAGCCTAAGTAATCAGCCCCAGCATTTT
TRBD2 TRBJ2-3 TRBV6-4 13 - CASSSGTTDTQYF TGTGCCAGCAGTAGCGGGACCACAGATACGCAGTATTTT
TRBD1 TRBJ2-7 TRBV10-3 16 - CAISGLPGQGLNEQYF TGTGCCATCAGTGGACTTCCGGGACAGGGGCTTAACGAGCAGTACTTC
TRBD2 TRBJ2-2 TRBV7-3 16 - CASSSGLAVNTGELFF TGTGCCAGCAGCTCGGGACTAGCGGTGAACACCGGGGAGCTGTTTTTT
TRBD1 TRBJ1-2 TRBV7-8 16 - CASSYGTGNLNYGYTF TGTGCCAGCAGCTACGGGACAGGGAATCTTAACTATGGCTACACCTTC
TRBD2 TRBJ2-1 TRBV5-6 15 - CASSLGGLALNEQFF TGTGCCAGCAGCTTGGGGGGACTAGCGTTGAATGAGCAGTTCTTC
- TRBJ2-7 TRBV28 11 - CKTGRSGEQYF TGCAAGACAGGGAGGTCGGGCGAGCAGTACTTC
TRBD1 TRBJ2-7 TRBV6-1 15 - CASGWGQGRAYEQYF TGTGCCAGCGGGTGGGGACAGGGAAGAGCCTACGAGCAGTACTTC
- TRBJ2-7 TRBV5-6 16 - CASSSPGLLLRYEQYF TGTGCCAGCAGCTCGCCGGGACTTCTCCTCCGCTACGAGCAGTACTTC
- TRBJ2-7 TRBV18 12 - CASTTTRGEQYF TGTGCCAGCACAACCACAAGGGGCGAGCAGTACTTC
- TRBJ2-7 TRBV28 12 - CASSPTEYEQYF TGTGCCAGCAGCCCGACTGAGTACGAGCAGTACTTC
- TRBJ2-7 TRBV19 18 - CASSIAPWKSGRIYEQYF TGTGCCAGTAGTATAGCCCCCTGGAAGAGCGGGCGAATCTACGAGCAGTACTTC
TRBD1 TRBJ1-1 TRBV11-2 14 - CASSPGQGWTEAFF TGTGCCAGCAGCCCGGGACAGGGATGGACTGAAGCTTTCTTT
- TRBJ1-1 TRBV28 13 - CASIERQNTEAFF TGTGCCAGCATCGAGAGGCAGAACACTGAAGCTTTCTTT
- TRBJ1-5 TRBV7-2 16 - CASSFVRGGSSQPQHF TGTGCCAGCAGCTTTGTCCGAGGGGGTAGCAGTCAGCCCCAGCATTTT
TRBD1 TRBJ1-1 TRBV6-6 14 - CASEGRGRNTEAFF TGTGCCAGTGAGGGCAGGGGGCGGAACACTGAAGCTTTCTTT
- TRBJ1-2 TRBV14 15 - CASSQDESIIYGYTF TGTGCCAGCAGCCAAGATGAGTCAATAATCTATGGCTACACCTTC
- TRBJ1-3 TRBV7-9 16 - CASSFSQGNSGNTIYF TGTGCCAGCAGCTTCTCCCAGGGGAACTCTGGAAACACCATATATTTT
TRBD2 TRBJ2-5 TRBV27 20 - CASSSPRLAGTVNKQETQYF TGTGCCAGCAGTTCTCCACGACTAGCGGGCACCGTCAACAAACAAGAGACCCAGTACTTC
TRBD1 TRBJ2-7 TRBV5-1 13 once CASNRGATYEQYF TGCGCCAGCAACAGGGGCGCGACCTACGAGCAGTACTTC
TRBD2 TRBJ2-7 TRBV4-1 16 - CASSQAPSGSSYEQYF TGCGCCAGCAGCCAAGCGCCTAGCGGGAGCTCCTACGAGCAGTACTTC
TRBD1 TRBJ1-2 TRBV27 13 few CASRLTGGVGYTF TGTGCCAGCAGGTTAACAGGGGGCGTTGGCTACACCTTC
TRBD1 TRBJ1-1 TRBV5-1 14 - CASAQGQGGTEAFF TGCGCCAGCGCGCAGGGACAGGGTGGCACTGAAGCTTTCTTT
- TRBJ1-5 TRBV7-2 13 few CASRQGVNQPQHF TGTGCCAGCAGACAGGGTGTCAATCAGCCCCAGCATTTT
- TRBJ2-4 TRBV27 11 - CASSQGNIQYF TGTGCCAGCAGTCAGGGAAACATTCAGTACTTC
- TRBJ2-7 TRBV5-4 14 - CASSYEQGYYEQYF TGTGCCAGCAGCTACGAACAGGGTTACTACGAGCAGTACTTC
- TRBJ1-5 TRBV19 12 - CASRTGNQPQHF TGTGCCAGTAGGACAGGCAATCAGCCCCAGCATTTT
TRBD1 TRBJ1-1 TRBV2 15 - CASREGAYMNTEAFF TGTGCCAGCCGGGAGGGGGCGTATATGAACACTGAAGCTTTCTTT